What follows are 9 T cell receptor beta chains derived from one specimen sequenced in a study of blood T cell repertoires in COVID-19. TCRdb's copy holds only in-frame clones and misses some; the assay was immunoSEQ multiplex PCR. The table has over 100,000 clones, roughly 89% seen once; the top ten hold around 4%. Sequenced material: peripheral blood. These receptors all stem from a man aged 40-49 years with acute or convalescent COVID-19.

This clone has a single count. V is TRBV6-2 or TRBV6-3 and J is TRBJ2-1; D ambiguous. Trimming left V 0 bases short and J 4 bases short, with 4 bases between. The CDR3 totals 13 residues. The germline CDR1 and CDR2 sequences are MNHEY and SVGEGT. CDR3 in DNA: TGTGCCAGCAGTTACTCTAGATACAATGAGCAGTTCTTC. It specifies CASSYSRYNEQFF.

This sequence joins TRBV10-2 and TRBJ2-7; 10 nucleotides line up with TRBD2. Germline CDR1 reads WSHSY; CDR2 reads SAAADI. The CDR3 length is 14 residues. Unmatched junction bases numbered 2, after V lost 6 bases and J lost 0 bases. In DNA form, the CDR3 reads TGCGCCAGCAGGGGGACTAGCGCCTCCTACGAGCAGTACTTC. It encodes CASRGTSASYEQYF.

V and J are TRBV18 and TRBJ2-5; 7 nucleotides match TRBD1. V trimming: 5 bases; J trimming: 5 bases; junction bases outside the gene matches: 8. This CDR3 is 14 amino acids long. The V gene's germline CDR1 is KGHSH and CDR2 LQKENI. Written as DNA, the CDR3 is TGTGCCAGCTCAACATCGTCACAGGGGGAGACCCAGTACTTC. Protein sequence: CASSTSSQGETQYF.

The rearrangement links TRBV4-2 to TRBJ2-1; a weak D match, TRBD2 (5 bases). This CDR3 spans 12 amino acids. Per germline, CDR1 LGHNA and CDR2 YNFKEQ. V was shortened by 5 bases and J by 6 bases, with 8 bases between the two germline ends. The DNA of the CDR3 is TGTGCCAGCAGCGAGGGTACCAATGAGCAGTTCTTC. Translated: CASSEGTNEQFF.

This chain links TRBV5-1 with TRBJ2-5; 12 bases are a match to TRBD2. The CDR3 has 15 amino acids. CDR1 is SGHRS and CDR2 is YFSETQ in the germline V gene. V trimming: 4 bases; J trimming: 2 bases; junction bases outside the gene matches: 3. CDR3 protein: CASSRGTSGQETQYF. CDR3 bases: TGCGCCAGCAGCCGAGGGACTAGCGGGCAAGAGACCCAGTACTTC.

The rearrangement uses TRBV21-1 and TRBJ2-3; no check of the table's D call, TRBD2, against the DNA was made. TRBV21-1 is labeled a pseudogene. This CDR3 region has 16 residues. The CDR3 sequence: CASSETGTSGTDTQYF. As DNA, the CDR3 is TGTGCCAGCAGCGAAACCGGGACTAGCGGCACAGATACGCAGTATTTT.

V usage is TRBV7-9 and J usage is TRBJ1-1; D possibly corresponds to TRBD1 (5 bases). This CDR3 contains 13 residues. Trimming left V 5 bases short and J 3 bases short, with 10 bases between. In germline, CDR1 is SEHNR, CDR2 FQNEAQ (reference sequence). The CDR3 DNA sequence: TGTGCCAGCAGCCTCAGGGAAGACACTGAAGCTTTCTTT. Its protein product is CASSLREDTEAFF.

V is TRBV11-2 and J is TRBJ1-2; D perhaps matches TRBD1 (5 bases). The CDR3 loop spans 12 amino acids. The germline V and J ends were trimmed by 5 bases and 7 bases, with 11 bases remaining between them. The V gene's germline CDR1 is SGHAT and CDR2 FQNNGV. CDR3 sequence: CASSRGGVGYTF. The CDR3 bases are TGTGCCAGCAGCCGGGGAGGGGTTGGCTACACCTTC. Full variable domain (rest looked up from reference TRBV11-2 and TRBJ1-2): EAGVAQSPRYKIIEKRQSVAFWCNPISGHATLYWYQQILGQGPKLLIQFQNNGVVDDSQLPKDRFSAERLKGVDSTLKIQPAKLEDSAVYLCASSRGGVGYTFGSGTRLTVV.

This clone appeared once. V usage is TRBV6-5 and J usage is TRBJ2-7; 11 bases agree with TRBD1. Germline V gives CDR1 MNHEY, CDR2 SVGAGI. The CDR3 extends over 15 amino acids. J gave up 3 bases and V 6 bases, and 7 bases lay outside the gene matches. As DNA, the CDR3 is TGTGCCAGCAGACCGGCCGGGACAGGGGGCTACGAGCAGTACTTC. Translation: CASRPAGTGGYEQYF.